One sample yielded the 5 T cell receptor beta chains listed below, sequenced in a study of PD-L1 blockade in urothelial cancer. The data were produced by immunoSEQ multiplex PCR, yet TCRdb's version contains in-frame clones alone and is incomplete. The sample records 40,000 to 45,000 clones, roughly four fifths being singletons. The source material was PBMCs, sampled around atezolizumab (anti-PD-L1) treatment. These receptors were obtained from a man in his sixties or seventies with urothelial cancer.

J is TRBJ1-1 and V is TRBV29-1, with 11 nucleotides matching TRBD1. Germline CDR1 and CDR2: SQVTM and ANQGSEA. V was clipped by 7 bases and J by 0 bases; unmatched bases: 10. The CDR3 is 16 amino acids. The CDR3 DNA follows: TGCAGCGCTGGGGACAGGGGGAAAATAGTGAACACTGAAGCTTTCTTT. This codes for CSAGDRGKIVNTEAFF.

CDR3 sequence reads: CASSLGGADSNQPQHF. The CDR3 region has the DNA TGTGCCAGCAGTTTGGGCGGGGCAGATAGCAATCAGCCCCAGCATTTT. V is TRBV28 and J is TRBJ1-5, with a tentative D call TRBD1 (5 bases). V was cut by 3 bases and J by 0 bases, with 12 bases left in between. Germline V gives CDR1 MDHEN, CDR2 SYDVKM. CDR3 length: 16 residues.

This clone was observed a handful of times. The CDR3 region has the DNA TGTGCCAGCAGCAAAGCCAACAGCAATCAGCCCCAGCATTTT. Translation: CASSKANSNQPQHF. V and J are TRBV7-8 and TRBJ1-5; D remains unclear. The CDR3 is made up of 14 amino acids. The V end lost 5 bases, the J end lost 1 base, and 9 bases lay between the germline ends. The germline CDR1 and CDR2 sequences are SGHVS and FQNEAQ. The entire variable domain, with the rest obtained from reference TRBV7-8 and TRBJ1-5, is as follows: GAGVSQSPRYKVAKRGQDVALRCDPISGHVSLFWYQQALGQGPEFLTYFQNEAQLDKSGLPSDRFFAERPEGSVSTLKIQRTQQEDSAVYLCASSKANSNQPQHFGDGTRLSIL.

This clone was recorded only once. As DNA, the CDR3 is TGTGCCAGCAGCTTATTGGGGGGAGGGGTGAACAATGAGCAGTTCTTC. Protein sequence: CASSLLGGGVNNEQFF. The chain has TRBV7-2 and TRBJ2-1, with 7 bases aligning to TRBD2. CDR3 length: 16 residues. V trimming: 2 bases; J trimming: 5 bases; junction bases outside the gene matches: 9. Germline-derived CDR1 and CDR2 are SGHTA and FQGNSA.

CDR3 in DNA: TGCAGTGCGACAGGGTACACTGAAGCTTTCTTT. Amino acid sequence: CSATGYTEAFF. The V and J genes are TRBV20-1 and TRBJ1-1; 7 nucleotides line up with TRBD1. V lost 6 bases, J lost 3 bases, and 1 base stayed unmatched. The CDR3 has 11 amino acids. Germline values: CDR1 DFQATT, CDR2 SNEGSKA (reference sequence).